The 18 T cell receptor beta chains below all came from one sample that was sequenced in a study of read filtering for tumor transcriptome and immune sequencing. The library was built from roughly 400 ng RNA with molecular barcoded adaptors for alpha/delta and beta/gamma chains. MiXCR was run by TCRdb on the reads, yielding one entry per CDR3 protein. Among 30,000 to 50,000 distinct CDR3 sequences listed, approximately 10% were seen once. Specimen: a population of CD138-negative cells sorted from bone marrow. These receptors originate from a donor at least 40 years old with multiple myeloma.

This clonotype came up many times. The chain has TRBV6-6 and TRBJ2-1; 10 bases fit TRBD1. This CDR3 comprises 16 residues. V was clipped by 5 bases and J by 8 bases; unmatched bases: 12. Germline V lookup: CDR1 MNHNY, CDR2 SVGAGI (reference sequence). The CDR3 coding sequence is TGTGCCAGCAGTCCTCACCCCGGACAGGGGGGCTATGAGCAGTTCTTC. It translates to CASSPHPGQGGYEQFF.

Ten or more counts support this clonotype. The CDR3 sequence: CASSLPDYYGYTF. In nucleotides, the CDR3 is TGTGCCAGCAGCTTGCCGGACTACTATGGCTACACCTTC. The chain uses TRBV7-3 and TRBJ1-2; unclear D gene. Germline CDR1 SGHTA, CDR2 FQGTGA. V dropped 3 bases and J dropped 3 bases, with 8 bases sitting between them. The CDR3 length is 13 residues.

About this clonotype itself: This is likely an artifact of a read error, given a far larger clone one base away. This sequence joins TRBV6-1 and TRBJ2-1; 7 bases fit TRBD1. V trimming: 7 bases; J trimming: 10 bases; junction bases outside the gene matches: 10. The germline gives CDR1 MNHNS, CDR2 SASEGT. The CDR3 is 13 residues long. The CDR3 nucleotides are TGTGCCAGCAAGTCCCAGGGGGACGGAGAGCAGTTCTTC. Translating it yields CASKSQGDGEQFF.

This clonotype qualifies as medium-sized. The chain couples TRBV4-2 to TRBJ2-1, with TRBD2 identical over 9 bases. The germline V gene encodes CDR1 LGHNA and CDR2 YNFKEQ. V lost 0 bases to trimming and J lost 3 bases; unmatched junction nucleotides: 3. This CDR3 comprises 16 residues. This CDR3 reads CASSQEGGGVYNEQFF. CDR3 nucleotide sequence: TGTGCCAGCAGCCAAGAAGGCGGGGGGGTCTACAATGAGCAGTTCTTC.

This clonotype was observed many times. The genes are TRBV6-6 and TRBJ1-4; D perhaps matches TRBD1 (5 bases). The CDR3 consists of 13 residues. V lost 2 bases and J lost 8, with 9 bases in between. Germline V lookup: CDR1 MNHNY, CDR2 SVGAGI (reference sequence). The chain's CDR3 is CASSYVAGEKLFF. DNA for the CDR3: TGTGCCAGCAGTTACGTGGCAGGGGAAAAACTGTTTTTT.

This clonotype was detected many times. V and J are TRBV4-2 and TRBJ1-4, with D possibly being TRBD1 (5 bases). V lost 0 bases to trimming and J lost 0 bases, with 11 bases between them. This CDR3 is built from 17 residues. CDR1 and CDR2 (germline): LGHNA, YNFKEQ. CDR3 residues: CASSQELSTATNEKLFF. DNA for the CDR3: TGTGCCAGCAGCCAAGAGTTGTCGACAGCAACTAATGAAAAACTGTTTTTT.

This clonotype was recorded at least ten times. The chain links TRBV29-1 to TRBJ2-2; TRBD2 aligns across 9 bases. CDR1 is SQVTM and CDR2 is ANQGSEA in the germline V gene. J lost 4 bases, V lost 4 bases, and 7 bases had no gene match. This CDR3 contains 15 residues. CDR3 residues: CSVVGGGAGTGELFF. CDR3 nucleotides: TGCAGCGTTGTTGGCGGGGGGGCTGGCACCGGGGAGCTGTTTTTT.

This clonotype was counted ten times or more. The rearrangement links TRBV12-3 or TRBV12-4 to TRBJ2-1, with 7 bases identical to TRBD2. After removal of 6 bases from V and 5 bases from J, the junction contained 7 bases not matched to a gene. The CDR3 has 14 amino acids. The CDR3 loop is CASSPSGGDNEQFF. The CDR3 region has the DNA TGTGCCAGCAGCCCCTCTGGGGGGGACAATGAGCAGTTCTTC.

This clonotype occurred many times. The chain has TRBV2 and TRBJ1-2; D is undetermined. This CDR3 has 12 residues. Germline V gene lookup returns CDR1 SNHLY and CDR2 FYNNEI. The V gene lost 0 bases and the J gene lost 5 bases, with 4 bases spanning the gap. The CDR3 DNA sequence: TGTGCCAGCAGTGAAGCGGAATATGGCTACACCTTC. Protein sequence: CASSEAEYGYTF.

This clonotype was counted at least ten times. The chain combines TRBV7-2 with TRBJ2-7, with 12 bases matching TRBD1. Germline V gene sequence: CDR1 SGHTA, CDR2 FQGNSA. The length of the CDR3 is 16 residues. V lost 0 bases and J lost 4; bases outside the gene matches: 4. The CDR3 nucleotides are TGTGCCAGCAGCTTAGCGGGGACAGGGGGCCAGTACGAGCAGTACTTC. The encoded protein is CASSLAGTGGQYEQYF.

In its sample, this clonotype was seen many times. The chain joins TRBV24-1 to TRBJ2-2; D uncertain. V was cut by 4 bases and J by 6 bases, with 8 bases left in between. Germline CDR1 reads KGHDR; CDR2 reads SFDVKD. CDR3 size: 13 residues. CDR3 amino acids: CATSDEVPGELFF. The CDR3 DNA is TGTGCCACCAGTGACGAGGTTCCCGGGGAGCTGTTTTTT.

This clonotype was recorded many times. V gene TRBV3-1 combines with J gene TRBJ2-2, with 7 nucleotides matching TRBD2. Trimming at V came to 4 bases and at J to 6 bases, leaving 8 bases not matched to a gene. The CDR3 spans 15 residues. Germline V gene data show CDR1 as LGHDT and CDR2 as YNNKEL (reference sequence). The CDR3 nucleotides are TGTGCCAGCAGCCCTGGACTAGGAATAGCCGGGGAGCTGTTTTTT. Protein product: CASSPGLGIAGELFF.

This clonotype has a count of ten or more. The chain has TRBV20-1 and TRBJ2-7, with 7 bases identical to TRBD2. This CDR3 is 16 amino acids long. V lost 4 bases, J lost 1 base, and 13 bases stayed unmatched. CDR1 DFQATT and CDR2 SNEGSKA come from the germline V gene (reference sequence). The CDR3 DNA is TGCAGTGCTACTCGCTCCGGGACTAAAGGGTCCTACGAGCAGTACTTC. This sequence encodes CSATRSGTKGSYEQYF.

Of note for this clonotype: Possible read error: a much larger clone is one base away. This chain joins TRBV10-3 and TRBJ2-3; 11 bases are a match to TRBD2. The CDR3 spans 18 residues. Germline V gives CDR1 ENHRY, CDR2 SYGVKD. In DNA form, the CDR3 reads TGTGCCATCAGACCGGGACTAGCGGATACGGAGTGGGCAGATACGCGGTATTTT. Amino acids: CAIRPGLADTEWADTRYF.

This clonotype was found many times. The CDR3 loop reads CASFFGPRPSGANVLTF. The CDR3 nucleotides read TGCGCCAGCTTTTTTGGCCCAAGGCCATCTGGGGCCAACGTCCTGACTTTC. The chain recombines TRBV5-1 with TRBJ2-6; D uncertain. The germline V gene encodes CDR1 SGHRS and CDR2 YFSETQ. The CDR3 is 17 residues long. V was shortened by 7 bases and J by 1 base, with 18 bases between the two germline ends.

J is TRBJ1-4 and V is TRBV5-6, with D maybe TRBD1 (6 bases). CDR1 is SGHDT, CDR2 YYEEEE, per germline. Trimming shortened V by 3 bases and J by 5 bases, and 14 bases separated the two germline ends. This CDR3 contains 15 residues. CDR3 in amino acids: CASSSKTGWNEKLFF. CDR3 in DNA: TGTGCCAGCAGCTCAAAGACAGGATGGAATGAAAAACTGTTTTTT.

This clonotype was recorded many times. The chain carries TRBV11-3 and TRBJ1-1; a weak D match, TRBD1 (6 bases). The CDR3 extends over 14 amino acids. Germline V gives CDR1 SGHNT, CDR2 YENEEA. Trimming shortened V by 4 bases and J by 4 bases, and 13 bases separated the two germline ends. In DNA form, the CDR3 reads TGTGCCAGCAGCTCAGGACAGAGTGTCACTGAAGCTTTCTTT. Translated: CASSSGQSVTEAFF.

This chain joins TRBV11-2 and TRBJ1-2; 8 positions match TRBD1. Germline V gene data show CDR1 as SGHAT and CDR2 as FQNNGV. With V trimmed by 3 bases and J by 8 bases, 14 bases remained unmatched. The CDR3 has 16 residues. CDR3 sequence reads: CASSLTGQGAWRGYTF. The CDR3 region has the DNA TGTGCCAGCAGCTTGACGGGTCAGGGGGCATGGCGAGGCTACACCTTC.